The rows below give T cell receptor beta chains drawn from one sample of a study of beta chain features in type 1 diabetes. Profiling relied on immunoSEQ multiplex PCR, and the TCRdb table lists in-frame clones only, not all of them. The sample shows some 330,000 clones, approximately 12% of them seen only once. Sequencing input: naive CD4+ T cells from blood. Every receptor here comes from a woman aged 18-30 years with type 1 diabetes. Both conserved end residues are part of each CDR3. The D gene is left open where the match is weak. Size tells how often a clone was seen (once, few, many) or the class of an expanded clone, and some rows leave it out.

J gene: TRBJ2-7; clone size: few; D gene: TRBD1; V gene: TRBV5-1; CDR3 DNA: TGCGCCAGCAGCGACCCTATCCAGGGGGTTGACGAGCAGTACTTC; CDR3 protein: CASSDPIQGVDEQYF
J gene: TRBJ1-1; clone size: .; D gene: .; V gene: TRBV14; CDR3 DNA: TGTGCCAGCAGCCAACAGGGGATGGGAACTGAAGCTTTCTTT; CDR3 protein: CASSQQGMGTEAFF
J gene: TRBJ2-5; clone size: few; D gene: .; V gene: TRBV5-1; CDR3 DNA: TGCGCCAGCAGCTTGCTGCGGGGCGGGATGCAAGAGACCCAGTACTTC; CDR3 protein: CASSLLRGGMQETQYF
J gene: TRBJ1-6; clone size: few; D gene: .; V gene: TRBV2; CDR3 DNA: TGTGCCAGCAGTGAAGAGGACACCTATAATTCACCCCTCCACTTT; CDR3 protein: CASSEEDTYNSPLHF
J gene: TRBJ2-3; clone size: .; D gene: TRBD1; V gene: TRBV12-5; CDR3 DNA: TGTGCTAGTGGTCTAGGACAGGGGTGGGATACGCAGTATTTT; CDR3 protein: CASGLGQGWDTQYF
J gene: TRBJ2-5; clone size: .; D gene: TRBD2; V gene: TRBV9; CDR3 DNA: TGTGCCAGCAGCGATACTAGCGGGAGGTACCAAGAGACCCAGTACTTC; CDR3 protein: CASSDTSGRYQETQYF
J gene: TRBJ2-1; clone size: .; D gene: TRBD2; V gene: TRBV30; CDR3 DNA: TGTGCCTGGACTAGCGGGAGTAATGAGCAGTTCTTC; CDR3 protein: CAWTSGSNEQFF
J gene: TRBJ2-4; clone size: .; D gene: TRBD1; V gene: TRBV18; CDR3 DNA: TGTGCCAGCTCACCGGGTGACAGGGCCATAGCCAAAAACATTCAGTACTTC; CDR3 protein: CASSPGDRAIAKNIQYF
J gene: TRBJ2-7; clone size: .; D gene: TRBD1; V gene: TRBV4-2; CDR3 DNA: TGTGCCAGCAGCCACGAGGGGGCTGACGAGCAGTACTTC; CDR3 protein: CASSHEGADEQYF
J gene: TRBJ1-1; clone size: few; D gene: TRBD1; V gene: TRBV25-1; CDR3 DNA: TGTGCCAGCAGTGAGGGACAGCCCATGGAAGCTTTCTTT; CDR3 protein: CASSEGQPMEAFF
J gene: TRBJ1-1; clone size: .; D gene: .; V gene: TRBV19; CDR3 DNA: TGTGCCAGTAGTATGAGACAGCGTACTTTTGAAGCTTTCTTT; CDR3 protein: CASSMRQRTFEAFF
J gene: TRBJ2-1; clone size: .; D gene: TRBD2; V gene: TRBV19; CDR3 DNA: TGTGCCAGTAGTATAAGCGGGGGGGTAGGTGAGCAGTTCTTC; CDR3 protein: CASSISGGVGEQFF
J gene: TRBJ2-3; clone size: .; D gene: .; V gene: TRBV4-2; CDR3 DNA: TGTGCCAGCAGCCAAGTACCGCGGGCAGATACGCAGTATTTT; CDR3 protein: CASSQVPRADTQYF
J gene: TRBJ2-6; clone size: few; D gene: .; V gene: TRBV7-2; CDR3 DNA: TGTGCCAGCAGCTTAGCCGGGACTTCCCGCTCTGGGGCCAACGTCCTGACTTTC; CDR3 protein: CASSLAGTSRSGANVLTF
J gene: TRBJ2-7; clone size: .; D gene: TRBD2; V gene: TRBV5-6; CDR3 DNA: TGTGCCAGCAGGTTAGCGGGAGGGCCCTACGAGCAGTACTTC; CDR3 protein: CASRLAGGPYEQYF
J gene: TRBJ2-6; clone size: .; D gene: .; V gene: TRBV7-9; CDR3 DNA: TGTGCCAGCAGCCTAGCCAACTTAGGACTACGCTCTGGGGCCAACGTCCTGACTTTC; CDR3 protein: CASSLANLGLRSGANVLTF
J gene: TRBJ2-3; clone size: few; D gene: .; V gene: TRBV6-5; CDR3 DNA: TGTGCCAGCCGTAGGCAGGGTGGCACAGATACGCAGTATTTT; CDR3 protein: CASRRQGGTDTQYF
J gene: TRBJ2-5; clone size: few; D gene: .; V gene: TRBV29-1; CDR3 DNA: TGCAGCGTCCACCATGGGCGGGGCCAAGAGACCCAGTACTTC; CDR3 protein: CSVHHGRGQETQYF
J gene: TRBJ2-7; clone size: .; D gene: .; V gene: TRBV5-4; CDR3 DNA: TGTGCCAGCAGCCCTCCGGGTGCCACCTACGAGCAGTACTTC; CDR3 protein: CASSPPGATYEQYF
J gene: TRBJ1-2; clone size: .; D gene: TRBD1; V gene: TRBV9; CDR3 DNA: TGTGCCAGCAGCGCCACCGGGACAGGGTATGGCTACACCTTC; CDR3 protein: CASSATGTGYGYTF
J gene: TRBJ2-4; clone size: few; D gene: .; V gene: TRBV28; CDR3 DNA: TGTGCCAGCAGCCGCCCCGGGGAAGGAGAAAACATTCAGTACTTC; CDR3 protein: CASSRPGEGENIQYF
J gene: TRBJ2-3; clone size: .; D gene: .; V gene: TRBV9; CDR3 DNA: TGTGCCAGCAGCGCCAGGGTAGGCACAGATACGCAGTATTTT; CDR3 protein: CASSARVGTDTQYF
J gene: TRBJ2-7; clone size: few; D gene: .; V gene: TRBV18; CDR3 DNA: TGTGCCAGCTCGAACCGGGACAAGGGGACCTACGAGCAGTACTTC; CDR3 protein: CASSNRDKGTYEQYF
J gene: TRBJ2-1; clone size: .; D gene: .; V gene: TRBV7-8; CDR3 DNA: TGTGCCATCGGACGGCGGAGGGGAGACTCGATGCAGTTCTTC; CDR3 protein: CAIGRRRGDSMQFF
J gene: TRBJ2-5; clone size: few; D gene: .; V gene: TRBV7-7; CDR3 DNA: TGTGCCAGCAGCCGCGAAGAGACCCAGTACTTC; CDR3 protein: CASSREETQYF
J gene: TRBJ2-6; clone size: .; D gene: .; V gene: TRBV27; CDR3 DNA: TGTGCCAGCAAACTGGGCTTCTCTGGGGCCAACGTCCTGACTTTC; CDR3 protein: CASKLGFSGANVLTF
J gene: TRBJ2-3; clone size: .; D gene: .; V gene: TRBV5-1; CDR3 DNA: TGCGCCAGCAGCTTGCCCCGGGAGACGCAGTATTTT; CDR3 protein: CASSLPRETQYF